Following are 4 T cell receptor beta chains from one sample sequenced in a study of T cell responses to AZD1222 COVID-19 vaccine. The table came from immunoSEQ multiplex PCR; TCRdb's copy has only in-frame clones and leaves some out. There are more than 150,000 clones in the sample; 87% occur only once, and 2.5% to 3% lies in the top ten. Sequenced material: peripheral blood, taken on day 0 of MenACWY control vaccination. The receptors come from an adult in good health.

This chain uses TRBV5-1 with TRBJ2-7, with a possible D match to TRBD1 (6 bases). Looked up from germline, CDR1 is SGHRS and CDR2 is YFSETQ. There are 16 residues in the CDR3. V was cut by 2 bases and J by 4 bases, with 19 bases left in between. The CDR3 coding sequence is TGCGCCAGCAGCTTTCTACAGGGAATCGAGTGGTACGAGCAGTACTTC. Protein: CASSFLQGIEWYEQYF.

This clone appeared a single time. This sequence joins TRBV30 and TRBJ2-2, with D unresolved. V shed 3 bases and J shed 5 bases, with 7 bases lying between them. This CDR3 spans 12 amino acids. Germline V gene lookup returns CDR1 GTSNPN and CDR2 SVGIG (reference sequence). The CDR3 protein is CAWSSGTGELFF. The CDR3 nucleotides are TGTGCCTGGAGCTCCGGGACCGGGGAGCTGTTTTTT.

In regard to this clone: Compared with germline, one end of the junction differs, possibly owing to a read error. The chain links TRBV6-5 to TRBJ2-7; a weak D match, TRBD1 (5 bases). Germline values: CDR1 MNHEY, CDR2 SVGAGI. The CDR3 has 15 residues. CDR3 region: CASSYSNRGPFPMDF. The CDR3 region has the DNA TGTGCCAGCAGTTACTCGAATAGGGGCCCCTTTCCTATGGACTTC.

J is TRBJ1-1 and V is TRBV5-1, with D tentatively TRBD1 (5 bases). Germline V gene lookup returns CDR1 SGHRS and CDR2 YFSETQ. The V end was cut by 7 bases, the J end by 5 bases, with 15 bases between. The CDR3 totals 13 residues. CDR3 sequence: CASLTDGGTEAFF. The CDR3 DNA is TGCGCCAGCTTGACAGACGGGGGAACTGAAGCTTTCTTT.